These 21 T cell receptor beta chains originate from one sample sequenced in a study of T cell responses to AZD1222 COVID-19 vaccine. This table comes from immunoSEQ multiplex PCR, and its TCRdb copy is limited to in-frame clones, with some not included. This table has about 140,000 clones, around 90% appearing once. The sequences come from peripheral blood, collected on day 0 of AZD1222 vaccination. The receptors were sampled from an adult in good health.

This chain joins TRBV19 and TRBJ1-1; no clear D. Germline V CDR1 and CDR2: LNHDA, SQIVND (reference sequence). This CDR3 contains 12 residues. Trimming left V 5 bases short and J 4 bases short, with 8 bases between. The CDR3 loop reads CASSAWGTEAFF. CDR3 in DNA: TGTGCCAGTAGTGCCTGGGGCACTGAAGCTTTCTTT.

The rearrangement uses TRBV6-2 or TRBV6-3 and TRBJ2-5, with unresolved D. The CDR3 contains 15 residues. V was shortened by 3 bases and J by 7 bases, with 18 bases between the two germline ends. Looked up from germline, CDR1 is MNHEY and CDR2 is SVGEGT. This CDR3 is CASSYVLPESGTQYF. CDR3 DNA sequence: TGTGCCAGCAGTTATGTCCTCCCCGAGTCGGGGACCCAGTACTTC.

Only a few counts were recorded for this clone. This chain links TRBV2 with TRBJ1-2; D remains ambiguous. CDR3 length: 13 amino acids. Germline V gene lookup returns CDR1 SNHLY and CDR2 FYNNEI. Trimming stripped 1 base from V and 6 bases from J, with 9 bases between. In nucleotides, the CDR3 is TGTGCCAGCAGTGAAGACCATTATGATGGCTACACCTTC. This encodes CASSEDHYDGYTF.

The rearrangement uses TRBV5-4 and TRBJ1-6; D not certain. The CDR3 consists of 14 residues. Trimming removed 2 bases at V and 3 bases at J, with 6 bases between. The germline gives CDR1 SGHNT, CDR2 YYREEE (reference sequence). CDR3: CASSFENYNSPLHF. CDR3 nucleotide sequence: TGTGCCAGCAGCTTCGAGAACTATAATTCACCCCTCCACTTT.

The V and J genes are TRBV13 and TRBJ2-7, with 7 bases that match TRBD2. Germline values: CDR1 PRHDT, CDR2 FYEKMQ (reference sequence). With 3 bases clipped from V and 2 bases from J, the junction kept 4 bases outside the gene matches. This CDR3 spans 14 amino acids. CDR3 protein: CASSFRLAAYEQYF. CDR3 DNA: TGTGCCAGCAGCTTCCGGCTAGCGGCCTACGAGCAGTACTTC.

This clone occurred once. The V gene is TRBV19, the J gene TRBJ1-1, with D possibly TRBD1 on 6 matching bases. Germline values: CDR1 LNHDA, CDR2 SQIVND (reference sequence). Trimming cost V 6 bases and J 4 bases, with 12 bases left between them. The CDR3 runs 13 residues. CDR3 DNA sequence: TGTGCCAGTAGCTTGGGGGCCAGCACTGAAGCTTTCTTT. Encoded protein: CASSLGASTEAFF.

V and J are TRBV7-2 and TRBJ1-2; D gene unclear. Between the trimmed V and J ends, which lost 5 bases and 1 base, there was a span of 8 bases. Germline V gives CDR1 SGHTA, CDR2 FQGNSA. The CDR3 runs to 13 residues. The CDR3 reads CASSTRFNYGYTF. For the CDR3, the DNA is TGTGCCAGCAGCACTAGGTTTAACTATGGCTACACCTTC.

The chain carries TRBV7-9 and TRBJ1-5; a possible D gene is TRBD1 (5 bases). V shed 5 bases and J shed 7 bases, with 15 bases lying between them. Germline V gene sequence: CDR1 SEHNR, CDR2 FQNEAQ (reference sequence). This CDR3 is 14 amino acids long. Here the CDR3 reads CASSVESREQPQHF. As DNA, the CDR3 is TGTGCCAGCAGCGTAGAGTCCAGGGAACAGCCCCAGCATTTT.

The chain carries TRBV5-6 and TRBJ1-1, with D unresolved. Looked up from germline, CDR1 is SGHDT and CDR2 is YYEEEE. V lost 4 bases to trimming and J lost 0 bases, with 10 bases between them. CDR3 length: 14 amino acids. This CDR3 is CASSPLTVNTEAFF. The CDR3 DNA follows: TGTGCCAGCAGCCCGCTTACGGTGAACACTGAAGCTTTCTTT.

This chain joins TRBV2 and TRBJ2-1; D is undetermined. Germline V gives CDR1 SNHLY, CDR2 FYNNEI. The CDR3 extends over 12 amino acids. V was shortened by 3 bases and J by 8 bases, with 8 bases between the two germline ends. Written as DNA, the CDR3 is TGTGCCAGCAGTGACTCTAGTGATGAGCAGTTCTTC. Translation gives CASSDSSDEQFF.

In this sample, this clone turned up once. The rearrangement links TRBV18 to TRBJ1-5, with 9 bases that match TRBD1. The CDR3 is made up of 16 amino acids. Germline V gene lookup returns CDR1 KGHSH and CDR2 LQKENI. V gave up 2 bases and J gave up 4 bases; unmatched junction bases: 6. The CDR3 reads CASSPGTGKVNQPQHF. The CDR3 coding sequence is TGTGCCAGCTCACCAGGGACAGGGAAGGTAAATCAGCCCCAGCATTTT.

The chain employs TRBV5-1 and TRBJ1-5, with D perhaps TRBD1 (5 bases). Trimming left V 8 bases short and J 6 bases short, with 15 bases between. The CDR3 totals 13 residues. CDR1 and CDR2 from the germline V gene are SGHRS and YFSETQ. The CDR3 DNA sequence: TGCGCCAGTAGTGTGGGGGTGGGTCAGCCCCAGCATTTT. It encodes CASSVGVGQPQHF.

CDR3 amino acids: CASSTYLSTYYEQYF. CDR3 DNA: TGTGCCAGCAGCACCTACTTGTCTACGTACTACGAGCAGTACTTC. The chain recombines TRBV11-2 with TRBJ2-7; D unresolved. Deletions cut 5 bases from V and 3 bases from J, with 17 bases between. The germline V gene encodes CDR1 SGHAT and CDR2 FQNNGV. CDR3 length equals 15 residues. The whole variable domain, filled in from reference TRBV11-2 and TRBJ2-7, reads EAGVAQSPRYKIIEKRQSVAFWCNPISGHATLYWYQQILGQGPKLLIQFQNNGVVDDSQLPKDRFSAERLKGVDSTLKIQPAKLEDSAVYLCASSTYLSTYYEQYFGPGTRLTVT.

A single count supports this clone. V and J are TRBV2 and TRBJ2-5; TRBD2 matches at 8 bases. This CDR3 region has 14 residues. Trimming cost V 4 bases and J 5 bases; bases outside gene matches: 6. Germline values: CDR1 SNHLY, CDR2 FYNNEI. CDR3 protein: CASSARGGPETQYF. For the CDR3, the DNA is TGTGCCAGCAGTGCCCGGGGGGGCCCGGAGACCCAGTACTTC.

A word on this clone: The sample carries other DNA sequences with the same CDR3. The rearrangement links TRBV7-9 to TRBJ1-4; D call uncertain. Germline CDR1 SEHNR, CDR2 FQNEAQ (reference sequence). The CDR3 contains 13 residues. Trimming removed 3 bases from V and 3 bases from J, with 5 bases in between. In nucleotides, the CDR3 is TGTGCCAGCAGCTTGCAGTCTAATGAAAAACTGTTTTTT. Amino acid sequence: CASSLQSNEKLFF.

This sequence joins TRBV5-1 and TRBJ2-2; perhaps D is TRBD1 or TRBD2 (5 bases each). The germline V gene encodes CDR1 SGHRS and CDR2 YFSETQ. The V gene lost 4 bases and the J gene lost 8 bases, with 15 bases spanning the gap. The CDR3 has 14 amino acids. In DNA, the CDR3 is TGCGCCAGCAGCACCGGGACGCTACGAGGGGAGCTGTTTTTT. It encodes CASSTGTLRGELFF.

CDR3 in DNA: TGTGCCAGCAGCCCCTCGGGACACTTAGAGACCCAGTACTTC. Its protein is CASSPSGHLETQYF. This sequence joins TRBV7-2 and TRBJ2-5; D may be TRBD1 (6 bases). Trimming took 5 bases from V and 4 from J, leaving 14 bases between them. Germline values: CDR1 SGHTA, CDR2 FQGNSA. CDR3 size: 14 residues.

V usage is TRBV5-6 and J usage is TRBJ2-2; D might be TRBD1 or TRBD2, each matching 6 bases. Between the trimmed V and J ends, which lost 3 bases and 0 bases, there was a span of 18 bases. Germline V gene lookup returns CDR1 SGHDT and CDR2 YYEEEE. This CDR3 is built from 18 residues. This chain's CDR3 is CASSYGGGFYANTGELFF. The DNA of the CDR3 is TGTGCCAGCAGCTACGGGGGCGGGTTCTACGCGAACACCGGGGAGCTGTTTTTT.

With regard to this clone: One junction end does not reproduce the germline sequence, and a read error may be involved. V usage is TRBV6-2 or TRBV6-3 and J usage is TRBJ1-6; D possibly corresponds to TRBD1 (6 bases). The CDR3 is made up of 15 amino acids. The germline V gene has CDR1 MNHEY and CDR2 SVGEGT. This chain's CDR3 is CASSYSSPSGQQKNF. The CDR3 DNA follows: TGTGCCAGCAGTTACTCGTCCCCGTCAGGACAGCAAAAAAACTTT.

J is TRBJ1-2 and V is TRBV7-2; 7 bases map to TRBD1. Germline loops: CDR1 SGHTA, CDR2 FQGNSA. The CDR3 is 15 residues long. V dropped 5 bases and J dropped 8; count of bases not matched to a gene: 14. The CDR3 region is CASSRRGQAGRGYTF. CDR3 nucleotides: TGTGCCAGCAGCAGAAGGGGGCAGGCAGGAAGGGGCTACACCTTC.

J is TRBJ1-2 and V is TRBV7-2, with 8 bases that match TRBD1. Germline loops: CDR1 SGHTA, CDR2 FQGNSA. There are 14 residues in the CDR3. Trimming at V came to 5 bases and at J to 3 bases, leaving 5 bases not matched to a gene. The CDR3 sequence is CASSLGQGDYGYTF. The CDR3 nucleotides read TGTGCCAGCAGCCTTGGACAGGGCGACTATGGCTACACCTTC.